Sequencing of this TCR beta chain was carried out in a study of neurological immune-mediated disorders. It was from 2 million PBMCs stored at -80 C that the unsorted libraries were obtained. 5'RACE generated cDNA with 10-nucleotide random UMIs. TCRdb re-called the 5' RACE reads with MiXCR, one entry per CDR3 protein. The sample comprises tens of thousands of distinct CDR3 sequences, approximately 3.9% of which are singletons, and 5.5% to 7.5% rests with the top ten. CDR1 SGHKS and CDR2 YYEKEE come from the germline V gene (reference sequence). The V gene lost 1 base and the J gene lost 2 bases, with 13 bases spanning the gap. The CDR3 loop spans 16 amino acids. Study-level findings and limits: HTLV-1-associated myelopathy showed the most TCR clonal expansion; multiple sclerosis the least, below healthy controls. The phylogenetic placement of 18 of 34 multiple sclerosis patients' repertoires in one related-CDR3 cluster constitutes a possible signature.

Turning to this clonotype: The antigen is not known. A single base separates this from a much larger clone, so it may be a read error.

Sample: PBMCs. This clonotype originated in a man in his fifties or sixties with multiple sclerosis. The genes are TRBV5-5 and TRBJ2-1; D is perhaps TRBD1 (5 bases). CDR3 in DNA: TGTGCCAGCAGCTTGAACCACCAGGGCCCCTACAATGAGCAGTTCTTC. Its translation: CASSLNHQGPYNEQFF.